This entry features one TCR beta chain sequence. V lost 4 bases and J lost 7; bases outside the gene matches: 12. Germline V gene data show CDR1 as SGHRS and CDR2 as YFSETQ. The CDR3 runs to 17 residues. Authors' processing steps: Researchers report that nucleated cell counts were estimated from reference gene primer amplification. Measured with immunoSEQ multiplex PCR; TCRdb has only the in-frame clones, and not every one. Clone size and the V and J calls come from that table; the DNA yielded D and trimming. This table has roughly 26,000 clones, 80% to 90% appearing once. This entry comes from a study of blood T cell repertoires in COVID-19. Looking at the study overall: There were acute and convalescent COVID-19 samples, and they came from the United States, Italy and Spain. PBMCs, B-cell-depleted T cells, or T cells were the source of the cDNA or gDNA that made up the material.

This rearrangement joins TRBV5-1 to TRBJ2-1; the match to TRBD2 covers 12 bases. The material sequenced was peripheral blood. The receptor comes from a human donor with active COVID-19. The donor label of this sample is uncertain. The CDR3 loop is CASSLTSGSEAWNEQFF. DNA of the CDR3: TGCGCCAGCAGCCTGACTAGCGGGAGTGAAGCGTGGAATGAGCAGTTCTTC.